The TCR beta chain described here comes from a study of human T cells and chemical hapten exposure. As processed by the authors: A per-sample median of about 96,000 TCRs was observed, with counts ranging from about 20,000 to 750,000. TCRdb re-analysed the RACE reads in MiXCR, keeping a single row per CDR3 protein. For this entry, the V and J calls and clone size follow TCRdb and not the study's own pipeline. This table has about 360,000 distinct CDR3 sequences, about 7% appearing once. Specified time point: patch test 1, 2 weeks after DPC sensitization. Treatment denoted: therapeutic diphenylcyclopropenone sensitization with weekly scalp DPC. This clonotype was seen many times. Its antigen is as yet unknown. The CDR3 length is 16 residues. Germline values: CDR1 LGHNA, CDR2 YSLEER. The junction had 9 bases not matched to a gene; V was cut back by 4 bases and J by 4 bases. General observations from the study: More PT1 expanded TCRs went with higher patch test scores.

This chain links TRBV4-3 with TRBJ2-4; TRBD1 aligns across 8 bases. Sequences were derived from whole blood, sampled in connection with sensitization to the hapten diphenylcyclopropenone (DPC). The receptor comes from a woman aged 18-30 years with alopecia areata. Some clones in this sample may be carry-over from other donors' samples. The CDR3 sequence: CASSPRGTGAKNIQYF. CDR3 DNA sequence: TGCGCCAGCAGCCCAAGAGGGACAGGAGCTAAAAACATTCAGTACTTC.